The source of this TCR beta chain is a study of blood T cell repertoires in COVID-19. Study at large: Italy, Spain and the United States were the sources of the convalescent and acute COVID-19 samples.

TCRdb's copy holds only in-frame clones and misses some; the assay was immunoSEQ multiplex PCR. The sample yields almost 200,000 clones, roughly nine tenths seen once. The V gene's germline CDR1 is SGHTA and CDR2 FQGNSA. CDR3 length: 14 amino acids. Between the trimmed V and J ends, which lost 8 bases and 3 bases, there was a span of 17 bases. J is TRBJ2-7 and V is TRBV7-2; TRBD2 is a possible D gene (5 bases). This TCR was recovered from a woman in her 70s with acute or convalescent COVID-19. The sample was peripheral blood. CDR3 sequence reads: CASALGPGNYEQYF. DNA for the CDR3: TGTGCCAGCGCCCTTGGGCCGGGAAACTACGAGCAGTACTTC.